This section outlines one T cell receptor beta chain sequence together with its context. Original processing methods: Estimated nucleated cell counts came from reference gene primer amplification. Sequencing was performed with immunoSEQ multiplex PCR; in TCRdb, only in-frame clones are kept and a portion is missing. V and J calls and clone size are those listed in that table; D and trimming were worked out from the DNA. The repertoire consists of 100,000 or so clones, with around 87% occurring once and the leading ten covering approximately 2.9%. The CDR3 consists of 16 residues. Trimming took 0 bases from V and 3 from J; bases not matched to a gene: 2. The germline gives CDR1 SGHVS, CDR2 FQNEAQ. The data originate from a study of blood T cell repertoires in COVID-19. As for the study in general: Acute and convalescent COVID-19 specimens originated in the United States, Italy and Spain. T cells, B-cell-depleted T cells, or PBMCs provided the cDNA or gDNA that served as material.

The gene calls are TRBV7-8 and TRBJ2-1, with 10 bases identical to TRBD2. This clonotype was sampled from a man in his fifties with active or convalescent COVID-19. The source material was peripheral blood. The CDR3 loop reads CASSLAASGGYNEQFF. The CDR3 coding sequence is TGTGCCAGCAGCTTAGCGGCTAGCGGGGGCTACAATGAGCAGTTCTTC.